This T cell receptor (beta chain) was sequenced during a study of CD8 T cells in ankylosing spondylitis. Remarks on this clonotype: The antigen is undetermined.

This CDR3 spans 14 amino acids. J was trimmed by 4 bases and V by 1 base; bases with no gene match: 6. Germline loops: CDR1 DFQATT, CDR2 SNEGSKA (reference sequence). Study-wide points: A motif in TCR beta, a set of roughly 8 highly homologous variants, appeared characteristic of ankylosing spondylitis blood.

The TCR beta libraries were generated through quantitative 5'-RACE incorporating molecular barcodes. TCRdb re-called the 5' RACE reads with MiXCR, one entry per CDR3 protein. The sample lists 250,000 to 300,000 distinct CDR3 sequences; roughly 20% were seen once. The TCR originated in a male donor with ankylosing spondylitis or in good health (not recorded which). Sequencing input: blood, either unsorted or a sorted T cell fraction (not recorded which). V and J are TRBV20-1 and TRBJ2-7; 8 bases align to TRBD1. The CDR3 DNA reads TGCAGTGCTAGAGCTCCAGGGGGCTTTTACGAGCAGTACGTC. It encodes CSARAPGGFYEQYV.